This TCR beta chain derives from a study of blood T cell repertoires in COVID-19 (TCRdb year 2020). For the study in its entirety: Samples covering the acute and convalescent phases of COVID-19 were provided by collaborators in the United States, Italy and Spain. The material from the prospective study consisted of cDNA or gDNA derived from T cells, B-cell-depleted T cells, or PBMCs. The dataset comprised deeply sampled blood TCRbeta repertoires from subjects exposed to, actively infected with, or recovered from COVID-19. The repertoires were made available in a free public database intended to serve as a resource for research on the immune response to SARS-CoV-2. The samples were drawn from the first 160 participants of the ongoing ImmuneRACE study and from roughly 1,300 subjects provided by 6 global collaborators. Sample metadata almost always included a de-identified subject ID, COVID-19 status, age in years and sex. Where available, HLA class I and class II types were taken from metadata supplied by the sample provider and were not determined by assay-based typing. Results the study describes overall, beyond this receptor: How much clinical and demographic metadata was included differed by source and by participant, and the metadata was provided uncurated.

TCRbeta CDR3 regions were amplified from genomic DNA by means of the immunoSEQ Assay, a bias-controlled multiplex PCR. Under the source paper's analysis protocol: Within the assay, amplification of reference gene primers was used to estimate how many nucleated cells each sample contained. To quantify the absolute abundance of each unique TCRbeta CDR3 rearrangement, sequence reads were collapsed and filtered. For each sample, productive Simpson clonality was calculated by taking the square root of Simpson's diversity index across productive rearrangements. TCRdb obtained this table from immuneACCESS and retained in-frame rearrangements with V and J assigned. These tables miss some clones; where compared with another copy, unresolved V genes account for less than half of the shortfall, and the remainder is unexplained. V and J calls and clone size follow that table, whereas D and trimming were derived from the DNA. The sample data list about 160,000 clones, and more than 80% of these were observed just once. 13% of the sample comes from the top ten.

In Seattle, one collaborating source enrolled patients while the infection was active and tracked those patients longitudinally over the course of disease. Collaborating institutions collected whole blood in K2EDTA tubes following their own protocols. For TCRbeta analysis, collaborators shipped samples in one of three forms: frozen whole blood, isolated PBMCs, or DNA extracted from either of those sample types. The CDR3 goes from the cysteine to the phenylalanine over 15 residues. Only the CDR3 part of the read is kept: 45 bases, read in frame from the first base. Reading the germline V gene (reference sequence) gives CDR1 LNHDA and CDR2 SQIVND. The V end gives up 10 bases and the J end 2 bases, leaving 13 bases in the junction not matched to a gene. As to this clone: Its antigen is currently not known. No base quality information exists; no much larger clone differs at one position.

Sample: peripheral blood. The TCR originated in a man between 18 and 29 years old with COVID-19, enrolled during active disease. This sequence uses TRBV19 and TRBJ1-2; 7 central nucleotides agree with TRBD1. The nucleotide sequence reads as follows: TGTGCCACCGCAAGCAGGGGGATGGGGAACTATGGCTACACCTTC. It encodes CATASRGMGNYGYTF.